The 27 T cell receptor beta chains given below trace back to one sample, sequenced in a study of T cell repertoires in cytomegalovirus infection. One entry per CDR3 protein results from TCRdb running MiXCR on the reads. Among hundreds of thousands of distinct CDR3 sequences, approximately 33% were seen once, and the ten largest hold 13%. No antigen has been identified for these receptors. Sequencing was performed on cultured CD8+ T cells from PBMCs, taken from culture after CMV antigen stimulation. These receptors all stem from a human donor in good health (CMV status not recorded). Some clones in this sample may be carry-over from other donors' samples.

Here the CDR3 reads CASSQLTGGAVGELFF. CDR3 coding DNA: TGCGCCAGCAGCCAACTAACAGGGGGCGCAGTCGGGGAGCTGTTTTTT. The V and J genes are TRBV4-1 and TRBJ2-2, with TRBD1 matching over 9 bases. This CDR3 comprises 16 residues. V shed 2 bases, J shed 7 bases, and the junction held 8 bases outside the gene matches. Germline CDR1 and CDR2: MGHRA and YSYEKL.

This clonotype has just a few counts. This chain joins TRBV3-1 and TRBJ2-1; D unresolved. The V end lost 3 bases, the J end lost 2 bases, and 8 bases lay between the germline ends. From germline, CDR1 is LGHDT and CDR2 YNNKEL (reference sequence). The length of the CDR3 is 14 residues. CDR3 protein: CASSHVLAYNEQFF. As DNA, the CDR3 is TGTGCCAGCAGCCATGTTCTAGCCTACAATGAGCAGTTCTTC.

V and J are TRBV19 and TRBJ2-3; TRBD2 agrees at 12 bases. The CDR3 spans 19 residues. The V and J ends lost 3 bases and 0 bases, in that order; junction bases with no gene match: 10. Germline V gene lookup returns CDR1 LNHDA and CDR2 SQIVND (reference sequence). Written as DNA, the CDR3 is TGTGCCAGTAGTATTTACCGACTAGCGGGGGAGACTAGCACAGATACGCAGTATTTT. Translated: CASSIYRLAGETSTDTQYF.

The sample holds a few counts of this clonotype. V gene TRBV27 combines with J gene TRBJ1-5, with 7 bases fitting TRBD1. The CDR3 has 16 amino acids. The trim removed 3 bases at V and 0 bases at J, leaving 5 bases unmatched. Germline loops: CDR1 MNHEY, CDR2 SMNVEV (reference sequence). The CDR3 nucleotides read TGTGCCAGCAGTTTCGTGACAGGGAATAGCAATCAGCCCCAGCATTTT. Its protein is CASSFVTGNSNQPQHF.

This clonotype appeared a few times. The rearrangement uses TRBV12-3 or TRBV12-4 and TRBJ2-7; no reliable D call. The CDR3 contains 14 residues. V dropped 3 bases and J dropped 2 bases, with 11 bases sitting between them. The CDR3 DNA is TGTGCCAGCAGTTTTGCCCCGGCGACCTACGAGCAGTACTTC. This encodes CASSFAPATYEQYF.

This clonotype has a count of ten or more. The chain couples TRBV10-3 to TRBJ1-1; 12 nucleotides align to TRBD1. The germline CDR1 and CDR2 sequences are ENHRY and SYGVKD. This CDR3 comprises 15 residues. V lost 8 bases, J lost 5 bases, and 9 bases stayed unmatched. The CDR3 region is CAIGGTGGAGTEAFF. In DNA form, the CDR3 reads TGTGCCATCGGTGGGACAGGGGGCGCGGGAACTGAAGCTTTCTTT.

Concerning this clonotype: One junction end disagrees with the germline gene, perhaps due to a read error. The V gene is TRBV4-1, the J gene TRBJ1-4, with D unresolved. Germline V gene data show CDR1 as MGHRA and CDR2 as YSYEKL. The CDR3 is made up of 17 amino acids. Here the CDR3 reads CASSPEDPGSTNEKLFF. For the CDR3, the DNA is TGTGCCAGCAGCCCCGAAGACCCAGGTTCTACTAATGAAAAACTGTTTTTT.

The J gene is TRBJ2-3, the V gene TRBV2, with a possible D match to TRBD2 (7 bases). This CDR3 has 15 amino acids. V gave up 6 bases and J gave up 2 bases, with 15 bases separating them. CDR1 is SNHLY, CDR2 FYNNEI, per germline. The CDR3 nucleotides read TGTGCCAGCAGCATGAGGGGGGGCCACACAGATACGCAGTATTTT. It yields the protein CASSMRGGHTDTQYF.

This clonotype has only a few counts. The V call is TRBV15, the J call TRBJ2-1; 8 bases are a match to TRBD2. With 5 bases clipped from V and 4 bases from J, the junction kept 4 bases outside the gene matches. In germline, CDR1 is LNHNV, CDR2 YYDKDF (reference sequence). The CDR3 totals 14 residues. The CDR3 DNA is TGTGCCACCAGCCCTAGCGGGTTTTACAATGAGCAGTTCTTC. Residues: CATSPSGFYNEQFF.

Details on this clonotype: This sequence may be a read error, since a much larger clone differs from it by one base. The genes are TRBV25-1 and TRBJ2-3, with D possibly being TRBD2 (6 bases). The V end lost 5 bases, the J end lost 2 bases, and 8 bases lay between the germline ends. This CDR3 is 13 amino acids long. CDR1 and CDR2 (germline): MGHDK, SYGVNS. CDR3 sequence: CASSSGDTDTQYF. CDR3 nucleotides: TGTGCCAGCAGTTCGGGGGACACAGATACGCAGTATTTT.

This clonotype was found many times. The rearrangement joins TRBV7-9 to TRBJ1-2, with 7 bases that match TRBD1. Germline assignment: CDR1 SEHNR and CDR2 FQNEAQ (reference sequence). J lost 7 bases, V lost 4 bases, and 6 bases had no gene match. The CDR3 extends over 13 amino acids. CDR3 nucleotide sequence: TGTGCCAGCAGCTCCCCAGGGGGGTCTGGCTACACCTTC. Translation: CASSSPGGSGYTF.

This clonotype came up a few times. V is TRBV19 and J is TRBJ1-2, with D tentatively TRBD1 (5 bases). The CDR3 extends over 12 amino acids. In germline, CDR1 is LNHDA, CDR2 SQIVND (reference sequence). Trimming took off 10 bases at V and 2 bases at J, with 11 bases between the two ends. The CDR3 spells CATLGGNYGYTF. The CDR3 coding sequence is TGTGCCACCCTCGGGGGAAACTATGGCTACACCTTC. Complete variable domain (other parts from reference TRBV19 and TRBJ1-2): DGGITQSPKYLFRKEGQNVTLSCEQNLNHDAMYWYRQDPGQGLRLIYYSQIVNDFQKGDIAEGYSVSREKKESFPLTVTSAQKNPTAFYLCATLGGNYGYTFGSGTRLTVV.

The V call is TRBV10-3, the J call TRBJ2-2; TRBD2 matches 11 bases. J lost 0 bases, V lost 10 bases, and 10 bases had no gene match. This CDR3 spans 17 amino acids. CDR1 is ENHRY and CDR2 is SYGVKD in the germline V gene. The CDR3 coding sequence is TGTGCCACCCTAACTACTAGCGGGGGACCGAACACCGGGGAGCTGTTTTTT. The encoded protein is CATLTTSGGPNTGELFF.

J is TRBJ2-1 and V is TRBV7-2, with no clear D. V lost 1 base, J lost 0 bases, and 13 bases lay in between. The CDR3 is 17 residues long. Germline values: CDR1 SGHTA, CDR2 FQGNSA. The CDR3 DNA follows: TGTGCCAGCAGCTTAGATGGCCATAGGGTCTCCTACAATGAGCAGTTCTTC. This encodes CASSLDGHRVSYNEQFF.

This clonotype was picked up a small number of times. CDR3 coding DNA: TGTGCCAGCACCATAGGGACGGTGACTTCAGATACGCAGTATTTT. Residues: CASTIGTVTSDTQYF. This chain joins TRBV12-3 or TRBV12-4 and TRBJ2-3; D may match TRBD1 or TRBD2 (5 bases each). The CDR3 runs 15 residues. Trimming cost V 7 bases and J 4 bases, with 18 bases left between them.

This chain's CDR3 is CASSGGQGKQPQHF. The CDR3 DNA reads TGTGCCAGCAGCGGCGGACAGGGAAAACAGCCCCAGCATTTT. This chain links TRBV9 with TRBJ1-5; TRBD1 matches at 8 bases. CDR1 SGDLS and CDR2 YYNGEE come from the germline V gene. Trimming at V came to 3 bases and at J to 7 bases, leaving 6 bases not matched to a gene. This CDR3 has 14 residues.

The rearrangement uses TRBV14 and TRBJ2-7; possible D gene TRBD1, 6 bases. Germline CDR1 and CDR2: SGHDN and FVKESK. CDR3 size: 15 residues. V lost 5 bases, J lost 2 bases, and 16 bases lay in between. The CDR3 spells CASSSVTGGPYEQYF. The CDR3 DNA reads TGTGCCAGCAGCTCTGTGACAGGTGGTCCCTACGAGCAGTACTTC.

The chain couples TRBV7-9 to TRBJ2-1, with D perhaps TRBD1 (6 bases). V shed 6 bases and J shed 0 bases, with 12 bases lying between them. The CDR3 totals 15 residues. From germline, CDR1 is SEHNR and CDR2 FQNEAQ (reference sequence). CDR3 sequence (DNA): TGTGCCAGCAGGACCGGGACAAACTCCTACAATGAGCAGTTCTTC. Protein sequence: CASRTGTNSYNEQFF.

For this clonotype: Given a much more abundant clone one base away, this may be a read error. The chain joins TRBV9 to TRBJ1-1, with a possible D match to TRBD1 (5 bases). CDR1 SGDLS and CDR2 YYNGEE come from the germline V gene. The CDR3 has 15 amino acids. The V end was cut by 0 bases, the J end by 0 bases, with 9 bases between. The CDR3: CASSVDGGMNTEAFF. CDR3 DNA: TGTGCCAGCAGCGTAGACGGGGGTATGAACACTGAAGCTTTCTTT.

The CDR3 region has the DNA TGTGCCAGCAGCTTACACGAATGGGACCTCCTAGGGAATGAAAAACTGTTTTTT. Translating gives CASSLHEWDLLGNEKLFF. The J gene is TRBJ1-4, the V gene TRBV11-2; D possibly corresponds to TRBD1 (5 bases). Germline-derived CDR1 and CDR2 are SGHAT and FQNNGV. The V gene lost 2 bases and the J gene lost 5 bases, with 21 bases spanning the gap. CDR3 size: 18 residues.

In its sample, this clonotype was seen a few times. The chain carries TRBV28 and TRBJ2-7; 13 nucleotides match TRBD2. CDR1 and CDR2 from the germline V gene are MDHEN and SYDVKM. The CDR3 runs 14 residues. With 8 bases clipped from V and 4 bases from J, the junction kept 5 bases outside the gene matches. In nucleotides, the CDR3 is TGTGCCAGCCGGACTAGCGGGGGTACATACGAGCAGTACGTC. Its translation is CASRTSGGTYEQYV.

The chain links TRBV25-1 to TRBJ1-2; perhaps TRBD1 as D (5 bases). CDR1 is MGHDK and CDR2 is SYGVNS in the germline V gene. Trimming shortened V by 0 bases and J by 6 bases, and 14 bases separated the two germline ends. This CDR3 spans 15 amino acids. CDR3 nucleotides: TGTGCCAGCAGTGAATATTTCCCCGGGGGGGATGGCTACACCTTC. This encodes CASSEYFPGGDGYTF.

V gene TRBV28 combines with J gene TRBJ1-1; D is ambiguous. Deletions cut 2 bases from V and 1 base from J, with 11 bases between. Germline lookup yields CDR1 MDHEN and CDR2 SYDVKM. This CDR3 region has 15 residues. The CDR3 here is CASSLRWASNTEAFF. CDR3 nucleotides: TGTGCCAGCAGTTTAAGGTGGGCCTCGAACACTGAAGCTTTCTTT.

The V and J genes are TRBV7-8 and TRBJ1-1; a possible D gene is TRBD1 (5 bases). CDR1 SGHVS and CDR2 FQNEAQ come from the germline V gene. The CDR3 has 15 amino acids. Trimming took off 1 base at V and 10 bases at J, with 19 bases between the two ends. The CDR3 region has the DNA TGTGCCAGCAGCTTAGTGGACCTGGGGACTAATGGAGCTTTCTTT. Its protein is CASSLVDLGTNGAFF.

The chain couples TRBV20-1 to TRBJ2-4; 9 nucleotides align to TRBD1. The germline V gene has CDR1 DFQATT and CDR2 SNEGSKA (reference sequence). The CDR3 consists of 20 residues. The junction had 24 bases not matched to a gene; V was cut back by 5 bases and J by 4 bases. This chain's CDR3 is CSASRGWDRELGRVKNIQYF. CDR3 nucleotide sequence: TGCAGTGCTTCCAGAGGGTGGGACAGGGAGTTGGGTAGGGTGAAAAACATTCAGTACTTC.

This clonotype was recorded a few times. The chain employs TRBV2 and TRBJ2-5; weak D call: TRBD2 (5 bases). The CDR3 loop spans 16 amino acids. Germline lookup yields CDR1 SNHLY and CDR2 FYNNEI. V lost 1 base and J lost 1, with 13 bases in between. This CDR3 is CASSEGGPGLQETQYF. In DNA, the CDR3 is TGTGCCAGCAGTGAAGGAGGTCCTGGACTCCAAGAGACCCAGTACTTC. Drawing the rest from reference TRBV2 and TRBJ2-5, the complete variable domain is EPEVTQTPSHQVTQMGQEVILRCVPISNHLYFYWYRQILGQKVEFLVSFYNNEISEKSEIFDDQFSVERPDGSNFTLKIRSTKLEDSAMYFCASSEGGPGLQETQYFGPGTRLLVL.

The chain recombines TRBV7-6 with TRBJ1-5, with unresolved D. Germline V gene sequence: CDR1 SGHVS, CDR2 FNYEAQ. Trimming left V 4 bases short and J 8 bases short, with 15 bases between. This CDR3 has 14 amino acids. The CDR3 bases are TGTGCCAGCAGCTCATCCGGGTCCGATGAGCCCCAGCATTTT. This sequence encodes CASSSSGSDEPQHF.